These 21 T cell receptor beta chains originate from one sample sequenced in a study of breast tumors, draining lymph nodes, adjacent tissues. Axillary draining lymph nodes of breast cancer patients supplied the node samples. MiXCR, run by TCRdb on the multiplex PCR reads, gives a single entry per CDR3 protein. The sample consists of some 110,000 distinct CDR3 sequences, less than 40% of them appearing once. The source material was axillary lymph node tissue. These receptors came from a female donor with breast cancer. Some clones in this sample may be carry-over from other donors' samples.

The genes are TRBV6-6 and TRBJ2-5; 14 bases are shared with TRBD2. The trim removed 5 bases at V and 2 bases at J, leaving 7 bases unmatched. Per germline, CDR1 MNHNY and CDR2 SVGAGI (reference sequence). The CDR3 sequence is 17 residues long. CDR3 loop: CASSHPTSGREQETQYF. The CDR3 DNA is TGTGCCAGCAGTCACCCGACTAGCGGGAGGGAACAAGAGACCCAGTACTTC.

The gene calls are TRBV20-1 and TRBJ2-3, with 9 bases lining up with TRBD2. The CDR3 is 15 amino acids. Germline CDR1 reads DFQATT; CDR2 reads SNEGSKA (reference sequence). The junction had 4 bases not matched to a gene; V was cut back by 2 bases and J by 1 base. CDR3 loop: CSARPRTSGTDTQYF. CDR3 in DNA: TGCAGTGCTAGACCGAGGACTAGCGGCACAGATACGCAGTATTTT.

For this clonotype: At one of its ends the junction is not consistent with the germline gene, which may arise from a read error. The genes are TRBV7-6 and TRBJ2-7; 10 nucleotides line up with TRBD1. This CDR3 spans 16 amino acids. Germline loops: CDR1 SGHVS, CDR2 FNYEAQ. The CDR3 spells CASSLGPGQGNCEQCF. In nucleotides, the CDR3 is TGTGCCAGCAGCTTAGGGCCGGGACAGGGGAATTGCGAGCAGTGCTTC.

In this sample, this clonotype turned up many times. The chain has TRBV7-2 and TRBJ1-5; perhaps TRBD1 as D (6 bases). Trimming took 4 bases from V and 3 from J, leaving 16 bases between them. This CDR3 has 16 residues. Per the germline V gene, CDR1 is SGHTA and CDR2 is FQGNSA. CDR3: CASSSLPGQHNQPQHF. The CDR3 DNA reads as TGTGCCAGCAGCTCCCTACCAGGACAGCACAATCAGCCCCAGCATTTT.

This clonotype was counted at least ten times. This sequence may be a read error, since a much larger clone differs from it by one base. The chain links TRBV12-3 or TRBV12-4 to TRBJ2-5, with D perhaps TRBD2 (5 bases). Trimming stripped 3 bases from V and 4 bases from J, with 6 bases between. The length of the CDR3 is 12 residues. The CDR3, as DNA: TGTGCCAGCAGTTTCACTAGAGAGACCCAGTACTTC. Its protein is CASSFTRETQYF.

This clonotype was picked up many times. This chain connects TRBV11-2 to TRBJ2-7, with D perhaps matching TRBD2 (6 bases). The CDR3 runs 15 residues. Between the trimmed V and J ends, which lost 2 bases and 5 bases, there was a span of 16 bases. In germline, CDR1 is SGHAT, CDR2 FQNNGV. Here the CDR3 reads CASSLRWAGLDEQYF. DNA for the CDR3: TGTGCCAGCAGCTTACGATGGGCGGGATTGGACGAGCAGTACTTC.

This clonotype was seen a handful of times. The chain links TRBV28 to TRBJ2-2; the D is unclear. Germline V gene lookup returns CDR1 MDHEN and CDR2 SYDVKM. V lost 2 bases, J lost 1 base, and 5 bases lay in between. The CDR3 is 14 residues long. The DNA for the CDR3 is TGTGCCAGCAGTTTACAGATGAACACCGGGGAGCTGTTTTTT. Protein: CASSLQMNTGELFF.

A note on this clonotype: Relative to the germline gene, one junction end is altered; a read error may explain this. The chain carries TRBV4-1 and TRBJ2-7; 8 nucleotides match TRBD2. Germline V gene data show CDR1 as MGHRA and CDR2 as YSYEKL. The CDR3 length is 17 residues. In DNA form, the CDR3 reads TGCGCCAGCAGCCAAGAAGGGGGTAGCGGGGCCGATTACGAGCAGTACTTT. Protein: CASSQEGGSGADYEQYF.

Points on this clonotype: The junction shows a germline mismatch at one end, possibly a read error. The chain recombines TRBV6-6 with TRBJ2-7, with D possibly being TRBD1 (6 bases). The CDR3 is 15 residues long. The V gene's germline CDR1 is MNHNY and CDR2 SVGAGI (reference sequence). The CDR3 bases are TGTGCCAGCACCCCTAGACAGGAGCCTTCCTACAAGCAGTACTTC. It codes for CASTPRQEPSYKQYF.

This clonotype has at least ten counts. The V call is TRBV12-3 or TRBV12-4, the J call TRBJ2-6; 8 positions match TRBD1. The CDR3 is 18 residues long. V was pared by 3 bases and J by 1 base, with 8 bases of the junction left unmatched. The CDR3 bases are TGTGCCAGCAGTTTGACCAGGGGGCTAGGGTCTGGGGCCAACGTCCTGACTTTC. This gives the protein CASSLTRGLGSGANVLTF.

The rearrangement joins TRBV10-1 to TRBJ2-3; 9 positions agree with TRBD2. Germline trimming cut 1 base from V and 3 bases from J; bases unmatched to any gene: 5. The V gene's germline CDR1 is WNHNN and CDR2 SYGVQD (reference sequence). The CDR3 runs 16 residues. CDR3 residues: CASSEFSGGSTDTQYF. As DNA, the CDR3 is TGCGCCAGCAGTGAGTTTAGCGGGGGATCTACAGATACGCAGTATTTT.

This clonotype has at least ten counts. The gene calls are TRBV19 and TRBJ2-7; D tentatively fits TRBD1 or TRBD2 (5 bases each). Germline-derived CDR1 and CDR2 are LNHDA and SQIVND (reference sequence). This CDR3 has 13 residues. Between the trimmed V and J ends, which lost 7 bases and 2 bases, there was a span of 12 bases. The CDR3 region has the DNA TGTGCCAGTAACTTTGGGGGTGCCTACGAGCAGTACTTC. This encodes CASNFGGAYEQYF.

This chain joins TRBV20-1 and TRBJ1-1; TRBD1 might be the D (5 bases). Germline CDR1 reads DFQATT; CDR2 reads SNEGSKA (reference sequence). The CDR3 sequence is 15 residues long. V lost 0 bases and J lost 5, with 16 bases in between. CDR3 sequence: CSARDELRGRTEAFF. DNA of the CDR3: TGCAGTGCTAGAGATGAGTTGAGGGGAAGGACTGAAGCTTTCTTT.

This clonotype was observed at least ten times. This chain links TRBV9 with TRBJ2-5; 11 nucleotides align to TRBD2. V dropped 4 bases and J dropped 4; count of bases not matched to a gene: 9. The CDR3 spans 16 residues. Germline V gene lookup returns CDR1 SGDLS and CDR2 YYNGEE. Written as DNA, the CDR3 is TGTGCCAGCAGCCCACTTAGCGGGGGGGCTGGAGAGACCCAGTACTTC. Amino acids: CASSPLSGGAGETQYF.

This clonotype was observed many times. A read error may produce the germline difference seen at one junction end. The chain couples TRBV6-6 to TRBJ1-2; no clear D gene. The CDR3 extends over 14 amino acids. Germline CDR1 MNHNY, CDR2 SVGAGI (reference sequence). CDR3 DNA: TGTGCCAGCAGTCACTCGAATGTAGACTATGGCTACACCTTC. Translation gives CASSHSNVDYGYTF.

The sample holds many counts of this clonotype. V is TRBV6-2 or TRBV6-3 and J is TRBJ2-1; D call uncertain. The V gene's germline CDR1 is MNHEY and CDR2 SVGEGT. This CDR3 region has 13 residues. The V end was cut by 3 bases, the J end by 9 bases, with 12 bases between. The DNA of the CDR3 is TGTGCCAGCAGTTATGGTGGTTATGGTGAGCAGTTCTTC. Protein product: CASSYGGYGEQFF.

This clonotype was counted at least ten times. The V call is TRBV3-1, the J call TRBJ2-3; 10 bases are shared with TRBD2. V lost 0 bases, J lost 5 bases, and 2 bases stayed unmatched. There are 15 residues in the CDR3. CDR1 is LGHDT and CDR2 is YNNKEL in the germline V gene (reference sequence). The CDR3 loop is CASSQELAGGDTQYF. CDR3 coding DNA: TGTGCCAGCAGCCAAGAATTAGCGGGGGGAGATACGCAGTATTTT.

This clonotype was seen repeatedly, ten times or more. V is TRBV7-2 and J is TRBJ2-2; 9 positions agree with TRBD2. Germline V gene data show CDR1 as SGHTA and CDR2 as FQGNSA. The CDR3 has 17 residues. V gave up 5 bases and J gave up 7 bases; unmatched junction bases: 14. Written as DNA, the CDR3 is TGTGCCAGCAGCAAAGAGGCGGCGGGGGGGCCGGGCGGGGAGCTGTTTTTT. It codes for CASSKEAAGGPGGELFF.

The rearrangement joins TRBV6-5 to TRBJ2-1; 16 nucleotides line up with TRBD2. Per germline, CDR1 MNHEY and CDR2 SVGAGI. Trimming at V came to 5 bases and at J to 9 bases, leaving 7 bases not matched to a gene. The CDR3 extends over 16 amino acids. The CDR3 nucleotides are TGTGCCAGCAGTCCCGGGACTAGCGGGAGGGCCATTGAGCAGTTCTTC. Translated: CASSPGTSGRAIEQFF.

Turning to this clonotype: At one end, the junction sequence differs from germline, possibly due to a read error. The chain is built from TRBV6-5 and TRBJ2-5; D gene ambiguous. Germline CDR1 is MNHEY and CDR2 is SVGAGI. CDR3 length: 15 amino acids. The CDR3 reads CASSSIGHLQEAQYF. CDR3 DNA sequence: TGTGCCAGCAGCTCTATTGGGCACCTCCAAGAGGCCCAGTACTTC.

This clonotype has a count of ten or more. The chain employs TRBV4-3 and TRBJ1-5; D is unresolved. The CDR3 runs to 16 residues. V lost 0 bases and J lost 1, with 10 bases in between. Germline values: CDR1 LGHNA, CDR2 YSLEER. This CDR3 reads CASSQEIGWSNQPQHF. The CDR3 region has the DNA TGCGCCAGCAGCCAAGAAATCGGATGGAGCAATCAGCCCCAGCATTTT.